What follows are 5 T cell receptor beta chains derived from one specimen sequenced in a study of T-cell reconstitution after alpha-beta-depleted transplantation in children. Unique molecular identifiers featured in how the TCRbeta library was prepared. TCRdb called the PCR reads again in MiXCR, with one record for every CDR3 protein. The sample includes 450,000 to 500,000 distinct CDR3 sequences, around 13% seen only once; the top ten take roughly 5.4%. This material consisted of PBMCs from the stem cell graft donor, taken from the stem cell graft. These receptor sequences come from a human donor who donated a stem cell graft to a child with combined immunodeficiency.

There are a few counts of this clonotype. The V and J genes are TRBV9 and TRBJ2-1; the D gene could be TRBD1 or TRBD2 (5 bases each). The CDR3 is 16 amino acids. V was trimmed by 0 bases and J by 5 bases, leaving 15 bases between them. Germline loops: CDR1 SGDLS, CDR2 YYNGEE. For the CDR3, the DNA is TGTGCCAGCAGCGTAGGAGGGACCATAGGGGACAATGAGCAGTTCTTC. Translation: CASSVGGTIGDNEQFF.

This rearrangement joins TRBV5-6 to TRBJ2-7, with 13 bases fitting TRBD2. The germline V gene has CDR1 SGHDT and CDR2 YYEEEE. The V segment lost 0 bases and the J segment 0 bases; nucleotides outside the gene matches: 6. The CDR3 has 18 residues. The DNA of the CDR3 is TGTGCCAGCAGCTTGGCGGGACTAGCGGGAACAGACTCCTACGAGCAGTACTTC. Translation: CASSLAGLAGTDSYEQYF. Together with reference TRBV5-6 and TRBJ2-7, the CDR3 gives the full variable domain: DAGVTQSPTHLIKTRGQQVTLRCSPKSGHDTVSWYQQALGQGPQFIFQYYEEEERQRGNFPDRFSGHQFPNYSSELNVNALLLGDSALYLCASSLAGLAGTDSYEQYFGPGTRLTVT.

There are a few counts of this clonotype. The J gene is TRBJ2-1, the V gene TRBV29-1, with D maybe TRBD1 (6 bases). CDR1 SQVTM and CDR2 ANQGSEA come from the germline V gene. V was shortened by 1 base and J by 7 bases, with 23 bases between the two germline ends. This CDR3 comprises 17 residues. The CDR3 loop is CSVEVSRFPGALNEQFF. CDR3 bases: TGCAGCGTTGAAGTGTCCCGCTTCCCAGGGGCTTTGAATGAGCAGTTCTTC.

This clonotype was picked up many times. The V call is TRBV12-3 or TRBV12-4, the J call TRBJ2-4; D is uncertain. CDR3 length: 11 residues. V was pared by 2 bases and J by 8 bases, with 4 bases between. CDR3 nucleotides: TGTGCCAGCAGTTTATTGGACATTCAGTACTTC. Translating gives CASSLLDIQYF.

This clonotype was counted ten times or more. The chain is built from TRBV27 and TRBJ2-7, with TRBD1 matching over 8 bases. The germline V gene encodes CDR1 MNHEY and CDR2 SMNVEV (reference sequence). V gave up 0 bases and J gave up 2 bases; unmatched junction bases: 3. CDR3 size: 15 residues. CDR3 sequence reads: CASSLSGTGAYEQYF. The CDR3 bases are TGTGCCAGCAGTTTATCCGGGACAGGCGCCTACGAGCAGTACTTC.